Included here is one TCR beta chain sequence, with context. The germline gene is not matched at one end of the junction; a read error may be the cause. This CDR3 is also generated by other DNA sequences in the sample. Indicated time point: blood 4 weeks post-SBRT, at nephrectomy. Specified treatment: 15 Gy SBRT to primary tumor, nephrectomy 4 weeks later. Nephrectomy followed 15 Gy stereotactic body radiation by 4 weeks. The data were taken from a study of radiation and T cells in renal cell carcinoma. Germline V gives CDR1 ENHRY, CDR2 SYGVKD. This CDR3 is built from 15 residues. Using immunoSEQ multiplex PCR, the repertoire was profiled, and TCRdb retains in-frame clones only, with some absent. This sample has some 46,000 clones; roughly 82% occur once, and the top ten carry 25% to 35%.

This sequence originates from a woman in her seventies with renal cell carcinoma. The sample here was blood, taken from a patient whose treatment included radiotherapy and nephrectomy. This sequence joins TRBV10-3 and TRBJ1-1, with D possibly matching TRBD1 (5 bases). CDR3 residues: CAISSTGTGNTEAFF. In nucleotides, the CDR3 is TGTGCTATCAGTTCTACCGGGACGGGGAACACTGAAGCTTTCTTT.